A single sample gave rise to the 2 T cell receptor beta chains below, sequenced in a study of T cell repertoires in cytomegalovirus infection. Using its own MiXCR run on the reads, TCRdb lists one record per CDR3 protein. The sample has approximately 500,000 distinct CDR3 sequences, 11% seen once. The material sequenced was PBMCs. These receptors came from a human donor in good health (CMV status not recorded). Some clones in this sample may be carry-over from other donors' samples.

At least ten counts were recorded for this clonotype. This chain uses TRBV19 with TRBJ1-5; no definite D call. Trimming took off 3 bases at V and 4 bases at J, with 13 bases between the two ends. Germline values: CDR1 LNHDA, CDR2 SQIVND (reference sequence). This CDR3 contains 15 residues. This chain's CDR3 is CASSMAGSGNQPQHF. The CDR3 DNA reads as TGTGCCAGTAGTATGGCGGGGAGTGGGAATCAGCCCCAGCATTTT.

This clonotype was counted many times. The V and J genes are TRBV28 and TRBJ2-3; TRBD2 is a possible D gene (6 bases). Germline loops: CDR1 MDHEN, CDR2 SYDVKM. The V end lost 8 bases, the J end lost 0 bases, and 18 bases lay between the germline ends. This CDR3 contains 16 residues. The CDR3 loop is CASGSLAVSSTDTQYF. The CDR3 nucleotides read TGTGCCAGCGGGTCCTTAGCGGTCTCTAGCACAGATACGCAGTATTTT.